The next 3 T cell receptor beta chains were all read from a single sample in a study of T cells in Graves' hyperthyroidism and ophthalmopathy. Regions amplified from RNA transcripts were the TCR beta CDR3 regions. TCR CDR3 regions were first amplified by RT-PCR with HTBI primers. TCRdb reprocessed the multiplex PCR reads with MiXCR, giving one entry per CDR3 protein. Of roughly 200,000 distinct CDR3 sequences listed, around 19% were seen once; the top ten hold about 45%. Sequenced sample: blood. All receptors derive from a man in his forties or fifties with Graves' hyperthyroidism.

This chain connects TRBV20-1 to TRBJ2-2; a possible D gene is TRBD2 (7 bases). Trimming cost V 6 bases and J 4 bases, with 15 bases left between them. Germline CDR1 DFQATT, CDR2 SNEGSKA (reference sequence). The CDR3 extends over 14 amino acids. Here the CDR3 DNA reads TGCAGTGCCTCGGGGCGGGGGCGCACCGGGGAGCTGTTTTTT. Its protein is CSASGRGRTGELFF.

This clonotype occurred many times. The rearrangement uses TRBV29-1 and TRBJ2-5; 8 bases are a match to TRBD1. The CDR3 runs 15 residues. V lost 6 bases and J lost 2; bases outside the gene matches: 11. The germline CDR1 and CDR2 sequences are SQVTM and ANQGSEA. The CDR3 here is CSVLGGRGQQETQYF. CDR3 bases: TGCAGCGTCCTGGGGGGCAGGGGGCAACAAGAGACCCAGTACTTC.

V is TRBV30 and J is TRBJ1-1; D ambiguous. The CDR3 is made up of 15 amino acids. Germline-derived CDR1 and CDR2 are GTSNPN and SVGIG (reference sequence). V was pared by 3 bases and J by 1 base, with 15 bases between. The CDR3 region is CAWSAEARANTEAFF. In DNA form, the CDR3 reads TGTGCCTGGAGCGCCGAGGCGAGGGCGAACACTGAAGCTTTCTTT.